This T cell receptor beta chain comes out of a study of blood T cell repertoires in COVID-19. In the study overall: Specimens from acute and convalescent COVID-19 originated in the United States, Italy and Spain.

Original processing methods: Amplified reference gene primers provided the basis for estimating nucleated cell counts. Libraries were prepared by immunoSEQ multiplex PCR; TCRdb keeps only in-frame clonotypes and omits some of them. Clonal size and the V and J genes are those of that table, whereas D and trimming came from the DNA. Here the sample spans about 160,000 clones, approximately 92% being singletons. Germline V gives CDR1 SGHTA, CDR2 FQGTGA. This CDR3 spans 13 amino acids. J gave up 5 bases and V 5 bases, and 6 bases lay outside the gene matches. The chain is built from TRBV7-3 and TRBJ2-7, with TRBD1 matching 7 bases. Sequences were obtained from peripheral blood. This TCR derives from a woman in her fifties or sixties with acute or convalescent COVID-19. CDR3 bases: TGTGCCAGCAGCCCATCGACAGGGAACGAGCAGTACTTC. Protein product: CASSPSTGNEQYF.